This entry is about one TCR beta chain. What it recognizes is unknown. The germline V gene has CDR1 SGHAT and CDR2 FQNNGV. Germline trimming cut 6 bases from V and 12 bases from J; bases unmatched to any gene: 2. The CDR3 runs 9 residues. The data are from a study of T cells in Graves' hyperthyroidism and ophthalmopathy. Looking at the study overall: Peripheral blood sampling occurred at initial diagnosis, before any treatment. Points from the study as a whole: A model of 13 V-J pairs discriminated ophthalmopathy from stable hyperthyroidism. Before onset, ophthalmopathy was predicted by the model a median roughly six months earlier.

The authors obtained PBMCs from over 7.5 ml of fresh peripheral blood. There were TCR beta CDR3 regions amplified from RNA transcripts. The TCR CDR3 first-round RT-PCR relied on the HTBI primer set. TCRdb recomputed calls from the multiplex PCR reads with MiXCR, one row per CDR3 protein. The sample shows 500,000 to 750,000 distinct CDR3 sequences, over 12% of them seen only once. The chain has TRBV11-2 and TRBJ2-7; 7 nucleotides agree with TRBD2. Sample: blood. The TCR was taken from a woman in her late teens or twenties with Graves' ophthalmopathy. The chain's CDR3 is CASSSGRYF. The CDR3 DNA follows: TGTGCCAGCAGTAGCGGGCGGTACTTC. The full variable domain, with the rest looked up from reference TRBV11-2 and TRBJ2-7, is EAGVAQSPRYKIIEKRQSVAFWCNPISGHATLYWYQQILGQGPKLLIQFQNNGVVDDSQLPKDRFSAERLKGVDSTLKIQPAKLEDSAVYLCASSSGRYFGPGTRLTVT.